These 6 T cell receptor beta chains share one sample of origin, sequenced in a study of T-cell reconstitution after alpha-beta-depleted transplantation in children. Researchers prepared the TCRbeta library using unique molecular identifiers, the study reports. MiXCR was run by TCRdb on the PCR reads, yielding one entry per CDR3 protein. The data show 300,000 to 400,000 distinct CDR3 sequences, around 25% seen once. The sample consisted of PBMCs, mostly from graft donor cells, taken 180 days after TCRalphabeta/CD19-depleted stem cell transplant. The source is a male patient younger than 18 who had a stem cell transplant for acute lymphoblastic leukemia, so the T cells may come from the graft donor.

V gene TRBV29-1 combines with J gene TRBJ1-1; 7 bases align to TRBD1. Per the germline V gene, CDR1 is SQVTM and CDR2 is ANQGSEA. V lost 7 bases to trimming and J lost 3 bases; unmatched junction nucleotides: 5. The CDR3 contains 12 residues. For the CDR3, the DNA is TGCAGCGGTGACAGGGTTTACACTGAAGCTTTCTTT. Encoded protein: CSGDRVYTEAFF.

This clonotype was detected only a few times. The V and J genes are TRBV12-3 or TRBV12-4 and TRBJ2-7; D is ambiguous. The CDR3 has 13 amino acids. V lost 8 bases and J 5 bases, leaving 16 bases between the germline ends. CDR3 DNA sequence: TGTGCCAGCTCCCTCCGGCGCCTACACGAGCAGTACTTC. It yields the protein CASSLRRLHEQYF.

The J gene is TRBJ2-3, the V gene TRBV9; D not certain. V lost 2 bases, J lost 0 bases, and 10 bases lay in between. The CDR3 has 15 residues. Per germline, CDR1 SGDLS and CDR2 YYNGEE. CDR3 sequence: CASSVLGVSTDTQYF. Here the CDR3 DNA reads TGTGCCAGCAGCGTTTTAGGCGTGAGCACAGATACGCAGTATTTT.

This clonotype came up a few times. The V gene is TRBV9, the J gene TRBJ2-2; D is ambiguous. The CDR3 has 13 residues. Trimming took 6 bases from V and 4 from J, leaving 10 bases between them. Per germline, CDR1 SGDLS and CDR2 YYNGEE. The chain's CDR3 is CASTLLGTGELFF. The CDR3 coding sequence is TGTGCCAGCACCTTGCTCGGCACCGGGGAGCTGTTTTTT.

The chain couples TRBV11-2 to TRBJ2-3, with TRBD1 matching 7 bases. Per the germline V gene, CDR1 is SGHAT and CDR2 is FQNNGV. Losses at the gene ends were 5 bases for V and 6 bases for J; bases not matched to a gene: 8. The CDR3 sequence is 14 residues long. CDR3 in amino acids: CASSRRQGGDTQYF. The CDR3 nucleotides are TGTGCCAGCAGCCGCAGACAGGGTGGGGATACGCAGTATTTT.

The chain employs TRBV10-3 and TRBJ2-7, with a weak D call TRBD1 (7 bases). This CDR3 spans 16 amino acids. The germline V and J ends were trimmed by 6 bases and 0 bases, with 18 bases remaining between them. The germline CDR1 and CDR2 sequences are ENHRY and SYGVKD. The CDR3 DNA reads as TGTGCCATCAGGAGGAGGGGACGACAGGGCTCCTACGAGCAGTACTTC. Translation: CAIRRRGRQGSYEQYF.